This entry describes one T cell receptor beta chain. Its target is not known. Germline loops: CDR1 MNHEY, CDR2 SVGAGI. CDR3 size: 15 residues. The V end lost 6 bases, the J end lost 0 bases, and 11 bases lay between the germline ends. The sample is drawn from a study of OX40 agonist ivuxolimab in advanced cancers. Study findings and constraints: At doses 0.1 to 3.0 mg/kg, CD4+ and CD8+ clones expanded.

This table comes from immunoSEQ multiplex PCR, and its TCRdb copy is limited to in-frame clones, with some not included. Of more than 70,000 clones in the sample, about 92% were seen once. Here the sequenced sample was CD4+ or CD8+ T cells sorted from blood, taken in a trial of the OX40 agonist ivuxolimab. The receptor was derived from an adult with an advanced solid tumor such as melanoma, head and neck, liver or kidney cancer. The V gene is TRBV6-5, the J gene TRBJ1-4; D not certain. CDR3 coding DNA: TGTGCCAGCAGCCGAGAGACTACAACTAATGAAAAACTGTTTTTT. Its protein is CASSRETTTNEKLFF.